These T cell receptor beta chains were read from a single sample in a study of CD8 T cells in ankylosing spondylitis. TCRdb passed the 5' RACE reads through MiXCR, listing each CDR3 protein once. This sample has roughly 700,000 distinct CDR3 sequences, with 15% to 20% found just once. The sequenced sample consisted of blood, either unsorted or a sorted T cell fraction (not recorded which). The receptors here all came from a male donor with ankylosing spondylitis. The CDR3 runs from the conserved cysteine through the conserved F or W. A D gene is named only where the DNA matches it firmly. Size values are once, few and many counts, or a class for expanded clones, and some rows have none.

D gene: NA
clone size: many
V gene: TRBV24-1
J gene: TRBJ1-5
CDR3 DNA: TGTGCCACCAGGGGATTTCAGCCCCAGCATTTT
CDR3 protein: CATRGFQPQHF

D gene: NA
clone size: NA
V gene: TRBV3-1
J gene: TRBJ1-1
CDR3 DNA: TGTGCCAGCGGCTTAAGGCGTAACACTGAAGCTTTCTTT
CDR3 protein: CASGLRRNTEAFF

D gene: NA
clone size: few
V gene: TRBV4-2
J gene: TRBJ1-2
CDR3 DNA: TGTGCCAGCAGCCAAGTAGGGGGTCCAAGTTTATATGGCTACACCTTC
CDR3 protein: CASSQVGGPSLYGYTF

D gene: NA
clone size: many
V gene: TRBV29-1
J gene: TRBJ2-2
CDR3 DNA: TGCAGGGCGGGACCGCTGGGCTCCGGGGAGCTGTTTTTT
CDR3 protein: CRAGPLGSGELFF

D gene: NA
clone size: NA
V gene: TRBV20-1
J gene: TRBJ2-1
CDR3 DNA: TGCAGTGCTAGAGATCGACTCGGGAAGGTTGAGCAGTTCTTC
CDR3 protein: CSARDRLGKVEQFF

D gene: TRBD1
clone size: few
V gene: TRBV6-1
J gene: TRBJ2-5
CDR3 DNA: TGTGCCAGCAGTGGGGACAGGACGGTAGAGACCCAGTACTTC
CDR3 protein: CASSGDRTVETQYF

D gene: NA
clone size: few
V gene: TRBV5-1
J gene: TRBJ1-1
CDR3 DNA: TGCGCCAGCAGCTTCGGACAGAACCGTATGAACACTGAAGCTTTCTTT
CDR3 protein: CASSFGQNRMNTEAFF

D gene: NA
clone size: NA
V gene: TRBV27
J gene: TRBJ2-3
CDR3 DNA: TGTGCCAGCAGTTTATCGTGGCAGGGCGGGTGGATGAACACAGATACGCAGTATTTT
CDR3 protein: CASSLSWQGGWMNTDTQYF

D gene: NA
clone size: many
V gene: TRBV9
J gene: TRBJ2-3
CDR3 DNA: TGTGCCAGCGGGGATACGCAGTATTTT
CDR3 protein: CASGDTQYF

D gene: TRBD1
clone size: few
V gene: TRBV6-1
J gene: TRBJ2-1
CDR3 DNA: TGTGCCAGCGGACAGGGCACCTACAATGAGCAGTTCTTC
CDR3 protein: CASGQGTYNEQFF

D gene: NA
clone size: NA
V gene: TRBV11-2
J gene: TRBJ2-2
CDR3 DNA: TGTGCCAGCAGCCCTCCGGGGGTGGTCGGGGAGCTGTTTTTT
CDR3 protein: CASSPPGVVGELFF

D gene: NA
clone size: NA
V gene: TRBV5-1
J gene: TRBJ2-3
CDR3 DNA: TGCGCCAGCAGCGCGGGATTCGGGAGTACGGATACGCAGTATTTT
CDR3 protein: CASSAGFGSTDTQYF

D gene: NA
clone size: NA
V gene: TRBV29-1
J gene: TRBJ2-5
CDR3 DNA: TGCAGCGTCACGGCGGCTCAAGAGACCCAGTACTTC
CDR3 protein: CSVTAAQETQYF

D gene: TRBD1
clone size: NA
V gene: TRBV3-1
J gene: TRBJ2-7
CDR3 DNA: TGTGCCAGCAGCCAGGGACAGGGGGCCTGGGAGCAGTACTTC
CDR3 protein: CASSQGQGAWEQYF

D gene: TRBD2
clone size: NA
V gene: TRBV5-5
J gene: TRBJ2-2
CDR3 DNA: TGTGCCAGCAGGGCCCTAGCGGGACCGAACACCGGGGAGCTGTTTTTT
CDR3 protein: CASRALAGPNTGELFF

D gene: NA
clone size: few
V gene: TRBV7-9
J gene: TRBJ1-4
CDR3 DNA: TGTGCCAGCAGCCCCCGGGACCTTCGGAATGAAAAACTGTTTTTT
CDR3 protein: CASSPRDLRNEKLFF

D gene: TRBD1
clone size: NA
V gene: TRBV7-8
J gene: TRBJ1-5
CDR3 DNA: TGTGCCAGCAGCCCGGACAGGGTAAATCAGCCCCAGCATTTT
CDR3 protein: CASSPDRVNQPQHF

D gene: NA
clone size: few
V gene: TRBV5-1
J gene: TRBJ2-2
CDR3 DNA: TGCGCCAGCAGCTTGGTTCCCGAAGGTGGGGCCGGGGAGCTGTTTTTT
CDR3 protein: CASSLVPEGGAGELFF

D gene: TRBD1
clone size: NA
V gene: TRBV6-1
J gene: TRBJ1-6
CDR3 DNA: TGTGCCAGCAGTACCTGGACAGGGGAAAGCTCCTATAATTCACCCCTCCACTTT
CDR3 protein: CASSTWTGESSYNSPLHF

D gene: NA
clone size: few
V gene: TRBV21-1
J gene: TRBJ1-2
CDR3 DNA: TGTGCCAGCAGCTCCCCTGGGTCGGGGCTCTATGGCTACACCTTC
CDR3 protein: CASSSPGSGLYGYTF

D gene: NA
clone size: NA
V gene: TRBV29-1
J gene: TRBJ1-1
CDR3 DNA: TGCAGCGTTGATATCCCCGGCCCTGAAGCTTTCTTT
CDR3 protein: CSVDIPGPEAFF

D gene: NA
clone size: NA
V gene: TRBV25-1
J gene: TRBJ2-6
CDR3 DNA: TGTGCCAGCAGTATCTGGGCCGGGGCCAACGTCCTGACTTTC
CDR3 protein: CASSIWAGANVLTF

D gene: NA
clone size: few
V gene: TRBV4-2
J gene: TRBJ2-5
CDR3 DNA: TGTGCCAGCAGCCAAGATCTGGGAGGAGAGACCCAGTACTTC
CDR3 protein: CASSQDLGGETQYF

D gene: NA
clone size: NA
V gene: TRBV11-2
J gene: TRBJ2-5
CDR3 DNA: TGTGCCAGCAGCTTTAAAGGTTACACCCAAGAGACCCAGTACTTC
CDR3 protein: CASSFKGYTQETQYF

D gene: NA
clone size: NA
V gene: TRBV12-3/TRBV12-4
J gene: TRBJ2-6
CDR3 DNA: TGTGCCAGCAGAAATCAGGGCTCTGGGGCCAACGTCCTGACTTTC
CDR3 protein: CASRNQGSGANVLTF

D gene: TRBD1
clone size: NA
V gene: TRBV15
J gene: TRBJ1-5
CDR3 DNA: TGTGCCACCAGCAGGCACCGAGGACAGGGGAGTCAGCCCCAGCATTTT
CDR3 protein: CATSRHRGQGSQPQHF

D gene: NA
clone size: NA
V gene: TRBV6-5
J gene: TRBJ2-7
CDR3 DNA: TGTGCCAGCAGTTACTCGACCGGGACCCCCTCTTACGAGCAGTACTTC
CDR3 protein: CASSYSTGTPSYEQYF

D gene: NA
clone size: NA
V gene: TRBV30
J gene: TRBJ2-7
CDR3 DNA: TGTGCCTGGAGTGTACGAGGAAGGGGGGTCCCCGAGCAGTACTTC
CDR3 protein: CAWSVRGRGVPEQYF

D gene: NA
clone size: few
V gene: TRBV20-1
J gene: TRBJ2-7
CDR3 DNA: TGCAGTGCTAGTAGCAGGGGCAACGAGCAGTACTTC
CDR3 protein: CSASSRGNEQYF

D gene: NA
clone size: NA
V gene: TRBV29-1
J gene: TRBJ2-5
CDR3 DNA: TGCAGCGTTGCAGGTCAGGGGCCAGCAAGGAAAGAGACCCAGTACTTC
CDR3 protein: CSVAGQGPARKETQYF

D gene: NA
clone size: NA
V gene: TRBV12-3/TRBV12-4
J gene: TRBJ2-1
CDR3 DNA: TGTGCCAGCAGTTTCGGACAAAACGAAGGGCTAGAGCAGTTCTTC
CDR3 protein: CASSFGQNEGLEQFF

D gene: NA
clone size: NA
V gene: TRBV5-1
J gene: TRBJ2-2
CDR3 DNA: TGCGCCAGCAGCTTGGGTTCGTGGGGCACGAACACCGGGGAGCTGTTTTTT
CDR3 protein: CASSLGSWGTNTGELFF

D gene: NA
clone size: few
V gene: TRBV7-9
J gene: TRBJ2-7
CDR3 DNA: TGTGCCAGCAGCGCAACCAGGGGAGGCGAGCAGTACTTC
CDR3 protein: CASSATRGGEQYF

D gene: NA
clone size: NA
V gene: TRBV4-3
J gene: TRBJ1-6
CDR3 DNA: TGCGCCAGCAGCCAAGGAGCCAGGGATAATTCACCCCTCCACTTT
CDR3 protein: CASSQGARDNSPLHF

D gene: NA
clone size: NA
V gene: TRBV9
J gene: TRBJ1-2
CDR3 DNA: TGTGCCAGCAGCCTCCGATCCGGGACGGACTATGGCTACACCTTC
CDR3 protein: CASSLRSGTDYGYTF

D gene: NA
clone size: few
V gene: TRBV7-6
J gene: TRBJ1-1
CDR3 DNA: TGTGCCAGCAGCTTAGGGGACGGTATGAACACTGAAGCTTTCTTT
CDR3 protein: CASSLGDGMNTEAFF